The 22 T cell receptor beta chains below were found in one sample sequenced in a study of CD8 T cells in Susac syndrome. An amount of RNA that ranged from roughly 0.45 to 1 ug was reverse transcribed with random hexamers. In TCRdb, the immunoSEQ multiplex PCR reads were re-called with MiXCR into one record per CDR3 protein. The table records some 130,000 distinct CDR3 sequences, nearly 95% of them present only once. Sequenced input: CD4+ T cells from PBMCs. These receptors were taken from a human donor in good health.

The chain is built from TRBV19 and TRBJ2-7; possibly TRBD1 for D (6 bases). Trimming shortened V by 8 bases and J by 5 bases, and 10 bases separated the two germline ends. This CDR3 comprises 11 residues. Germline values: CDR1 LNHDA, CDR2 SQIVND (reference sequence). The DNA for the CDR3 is TGTGCCAGTGGCGACAGGCACGAGCAGTACTTC. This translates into CASGDRHEQYF.

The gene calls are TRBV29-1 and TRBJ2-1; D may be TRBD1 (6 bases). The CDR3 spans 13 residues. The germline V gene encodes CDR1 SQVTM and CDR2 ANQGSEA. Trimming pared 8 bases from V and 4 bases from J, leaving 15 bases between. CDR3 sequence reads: CSYNRDVYNEQFF. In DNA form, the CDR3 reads TGCAGCTATAACAGGGATGTATACAATGAGCAGTTCTTC.

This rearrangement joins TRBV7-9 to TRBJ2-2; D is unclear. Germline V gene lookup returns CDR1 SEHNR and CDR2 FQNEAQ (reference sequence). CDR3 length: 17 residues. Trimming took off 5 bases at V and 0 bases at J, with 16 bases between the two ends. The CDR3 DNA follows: TGTGCCAGCAGCCGAACCCGTGCGGCCCCGAACACCGGGGAGCTGTTTTTT. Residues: CASSRTRAAPNTGELFF.

The CDR3 DNA sequence: TGTGCCAGCAGCCCGACTAGCGGGAGGCAAGAGACCCAGTACTTC. Amino acid sequence: CASSPTSGRQETQYF. V gene TRBV4-2 combines with J gene TRBJ2-5; 13 bases map to TRBD2. Trimming at V came to 4 bases and at J to 2 bases, leaving 1 base not matched to a gene. The CDR3 consists of 15 residues. CDR1 is LGHNA, CDR2 YNFKEQ, per germline.

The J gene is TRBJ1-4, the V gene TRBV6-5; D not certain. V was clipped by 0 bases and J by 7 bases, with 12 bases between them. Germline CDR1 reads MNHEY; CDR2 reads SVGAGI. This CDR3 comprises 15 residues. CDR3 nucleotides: TGTGCCAGCAGTTACTCGGGCGGCGCGGGTGAAAAACTGTTTTTT. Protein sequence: CASSYSGGAGEKLFF.

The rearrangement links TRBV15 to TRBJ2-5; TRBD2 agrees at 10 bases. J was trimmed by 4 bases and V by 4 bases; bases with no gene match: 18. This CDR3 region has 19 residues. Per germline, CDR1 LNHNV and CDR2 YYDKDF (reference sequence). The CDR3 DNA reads TGTGCCACCAGCACCAGGACTAGCGGAGCCAAGAGGTGGAGAGAGACCCAGTACTTC. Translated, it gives CATSTRTSGAKRWRETQYF.

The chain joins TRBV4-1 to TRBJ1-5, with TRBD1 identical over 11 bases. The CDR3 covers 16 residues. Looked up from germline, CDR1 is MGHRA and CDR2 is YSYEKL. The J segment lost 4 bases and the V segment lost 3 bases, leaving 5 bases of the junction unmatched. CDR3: CASSHGDRGSNQPQHF. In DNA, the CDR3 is TGCGCCAGCAGCCATGGGGACAGGGGGTCAAATCAGCCCCAGCATTTT.

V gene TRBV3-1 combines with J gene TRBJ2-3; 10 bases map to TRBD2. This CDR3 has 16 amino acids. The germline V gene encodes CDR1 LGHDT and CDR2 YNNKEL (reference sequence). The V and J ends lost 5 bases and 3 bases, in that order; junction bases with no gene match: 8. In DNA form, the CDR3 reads TGTGCCAGCAGCTATAGCGGGAGGACCCGGACAGATACGCAGTATTTT. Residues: CASSYSGRTRTDTQYF.

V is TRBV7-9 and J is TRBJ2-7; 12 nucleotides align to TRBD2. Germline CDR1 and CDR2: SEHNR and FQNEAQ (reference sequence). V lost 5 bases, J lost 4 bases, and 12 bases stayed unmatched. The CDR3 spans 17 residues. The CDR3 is CASSQALAGGRWYEQYF. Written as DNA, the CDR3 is TGTGCCAGCAGCCAAGCGCTAGCGGGAGGGAGATGGTACGAGCAGTACTTC. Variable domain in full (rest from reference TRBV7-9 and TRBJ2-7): DTGVSQNPRHKITKRGQNVTFRCDPISEHNRLYWYRQTLGQGPEFLTYFQNEAQLEKSRLLSDRFSAERPKGSFSTLEIQRTEQGDSAMYLCASSQALAGGRWYEQYFGPGTRLTVT.

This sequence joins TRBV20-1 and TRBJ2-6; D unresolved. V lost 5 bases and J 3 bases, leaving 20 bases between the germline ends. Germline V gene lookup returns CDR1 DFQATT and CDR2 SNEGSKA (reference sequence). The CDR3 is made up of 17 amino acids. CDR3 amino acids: CSAQKNPTVYGANVLTF. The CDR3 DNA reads TGCAGTGCTCAAAAAAACCCCACTGTTTATGGGGCCAACGTCCTGACTTTC.

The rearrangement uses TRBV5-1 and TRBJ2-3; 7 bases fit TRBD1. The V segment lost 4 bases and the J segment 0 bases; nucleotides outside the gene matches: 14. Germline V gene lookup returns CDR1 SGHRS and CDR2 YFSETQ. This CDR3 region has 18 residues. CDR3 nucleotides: TGCGCCAGCAGCCAGCAACCTGGACAGGCCCTTAGCACAGATACGCAGTATTTT. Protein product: CASSQQPGQALSTDTQYF.

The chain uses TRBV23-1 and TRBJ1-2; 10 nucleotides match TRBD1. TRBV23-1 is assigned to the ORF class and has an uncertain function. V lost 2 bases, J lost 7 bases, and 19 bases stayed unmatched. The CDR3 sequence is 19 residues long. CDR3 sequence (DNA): TGCGCCAGCAGTCAACCTAGAGGAGGCCGGACAGGGGGAGGGAGTGGCTACACCTTC. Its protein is CASSQPRGGRTGGGSGYTF.

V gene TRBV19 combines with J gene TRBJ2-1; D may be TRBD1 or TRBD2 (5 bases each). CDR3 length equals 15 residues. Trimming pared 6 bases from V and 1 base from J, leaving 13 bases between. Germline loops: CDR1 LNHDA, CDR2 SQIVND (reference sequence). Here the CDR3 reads CASRGTSRSYNEQFF. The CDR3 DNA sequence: TGTGCCAGTAGGGGGACGTCCCGGTCCTACAATGAGCAGTTCTTC.

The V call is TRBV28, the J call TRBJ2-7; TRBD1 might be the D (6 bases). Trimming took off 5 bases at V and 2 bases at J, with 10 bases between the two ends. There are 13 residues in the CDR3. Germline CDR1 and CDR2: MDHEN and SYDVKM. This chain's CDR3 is CASSIRQAYEQYF. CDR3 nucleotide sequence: TGTGCCAGCAGTATCAGACAGGCCTACGAGCAGTACTTC.

CDR3 region: CATSPQGDAYEQYF. The CDR3 coding sequence is TGTGCCACCAGTCCACAGGGTGATGCCTACGAGCAGTACTTC. This chain joins TRBV24-1 and TRBJ2-7, with a weak D call TRBD1 (6 bases). Trimming removed 6 bases at V and 2 bases at J, with 13 bases between. Germline V gives CDR1 KGHDR, CDR2 SFDVKD. CDR3 length equals 14 residues.

This chain's CDR3 is CASSPGQGENIQYF. The CDR3 region has the DNA TGTGCCAGCAGCCCCGGACAGGGGGAAAACATTCAGTACTTC. This sequence joins TRBV5-5 and TRBJ2-4, with TRBD1 matching 10 bases. Germline V gene data show CDR1 as SGHKS and CDR2 as YYEKEE (reference sequence). The V segment lost 4 bases and the J segment 5 bases; nucleotides outside the gene matches: 3. This CDR3 is built from 14 residues.

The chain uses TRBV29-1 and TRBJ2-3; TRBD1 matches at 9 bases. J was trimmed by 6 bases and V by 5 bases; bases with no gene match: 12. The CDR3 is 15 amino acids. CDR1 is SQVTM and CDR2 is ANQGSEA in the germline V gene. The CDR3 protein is CSVSREQGAPDTQYF. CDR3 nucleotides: TGCAGCGTTAGCCGGGAACAGGGGGCTCCGGATACGCAGTATTTT.

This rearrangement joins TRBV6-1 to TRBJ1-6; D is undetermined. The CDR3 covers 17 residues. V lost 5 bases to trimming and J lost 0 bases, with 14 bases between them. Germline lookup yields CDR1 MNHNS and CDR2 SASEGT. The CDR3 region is CASSPRLISSYNSPLHF. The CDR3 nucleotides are TGTGCCAGCAGTCCTCGGTTAATTAGCTCCTATAATTCACCCCTCCACTTT.

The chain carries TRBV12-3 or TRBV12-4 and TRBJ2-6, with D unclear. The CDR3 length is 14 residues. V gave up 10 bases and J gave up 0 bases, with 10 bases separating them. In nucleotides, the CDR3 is TGTGCCACCCAGAGAAACTCTGGGGCCAACGTCCTGACTTTC. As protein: CATQRNSGANVLTF.

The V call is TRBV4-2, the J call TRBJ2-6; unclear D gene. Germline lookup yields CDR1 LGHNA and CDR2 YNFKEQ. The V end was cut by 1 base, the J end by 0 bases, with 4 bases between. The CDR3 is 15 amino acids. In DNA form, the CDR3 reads TGTGCCAGCAGCCAAGCCTTCTCTGGGGCCAACGTCCTGACTTTC. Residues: CASSQAFSGANVLTF.

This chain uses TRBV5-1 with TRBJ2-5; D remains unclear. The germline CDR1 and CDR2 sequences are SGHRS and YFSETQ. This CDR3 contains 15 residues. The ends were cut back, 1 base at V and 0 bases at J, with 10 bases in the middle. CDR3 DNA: TGCGCCAGCAGCTTGTACGGTAATAACCAAGAGACCCAGTACTTC. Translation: CASSLYGNNQETQYF.

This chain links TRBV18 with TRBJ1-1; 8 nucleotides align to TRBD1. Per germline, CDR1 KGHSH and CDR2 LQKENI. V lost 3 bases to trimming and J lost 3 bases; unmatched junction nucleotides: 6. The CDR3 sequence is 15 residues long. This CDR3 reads CASSPYVQGDTEAFF. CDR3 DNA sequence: TGTGCCAGCTCACCGTACGTACAGGGGGACACTGAAGCTTTCTTT.